The 28 T cell receptor beta chains presented below share a single source sample, sequenced in a study of beta chain features in type 1 diabetes. Every bit of the isolated RNA underwent reverse transcription, so sequencing read expressed TCRB transcripts. Sequencing used immunoSEQ multiplex PCR; TCRdb keeps in-frame clones, though not all of them. The table shows around 500,000 clones, with about 10% occurring only once. The sequencing sample was made of naive CD4+ T cells from blood. The receptors come from a woman under 30 in good health.

In its sample, this clone was seen a few times. The CDR3, as DNA: TGTGCCACCAGCAGAGGTTGGACCCAAGCTTTCTTT. As protein: CATSRGWTQAFF. The chain has TRBV15 and TRBJ1-1; unclear D gene. Looked up from germline, CDR1 is LNHNV and CDR2 is YYDKDF (reference sequence). There are 12 residues in the CDR3. V lost 1 base, J lost 9 bases, and 9 bases lay in between.

The V and J genes are TRBV7-2 and TRBJ1-1; 7 positions agree with TRBD1. Trimming cost V 5 bases and J 2 bases; bases outside gene matches: 11. The CDR3 sequence is 16 residues long. Germline V gene sequence: CDR1 SGHTA, CDR2 FQGNSA. CDR3 sequence: CASSPQTGHSNTEAFF. The CDR3, as DNA: TGTGCCAGCAGCCCGCAGACAGGGCATTCCAACACTGAAGCTTTCTTT.

The J gene is TRBJ2-1, the V gene TRBV9; 7 bases align to TRBD2. The CDR3 contains 13 residues. The germline gives CDR1 SGDLS, CDR2 YYNGEE. The trim removed 4 bases at V and 8 bases at J, leaving 6 bases unmatched. The CDR3 here is CASSTRTRDEQFF. Written as DNA, the CDR3 is TGTGCCAGCAGCACGAGGACTAGGGATGAGCAGTTCTTC.

This clone was seen repeatedly, ten times or more. V usage is TRBV9 and J usage is TRBJ2-6; D gene ambiguous. Trimming left V 4 bases short and J 1 base short, with 6 bases between. Germline values: CDR1 SGDLS, CDR2 YYNGEE. The CDR3 has 14 residues. The CDR3 coding sequence is TGTGCCAGCAGCTATGCTTCTGGGGCCAACGTCCTGACTTTC. Protein: CASSYASGANVLTF.

The CDR3 sequence: CASSPGTSNTGELFF. CDR3 bases: TGTGCCAGCAGTCCCGGGACAAGCAACACCGGGGAGCTGTTTTTT. The genes are TRBV6-4 and TRBJ2-2; possible D gene TRBD1, 6 bases. The V gene lost 5 bases and the J gene lost 2 bases, with 12 bases spanning the gap. From germline, CDR1 is MRHNA and CDR2 SNTAGT. The CDR3 is 15 residues long.

There are a few counts of this clone. V is TRBV7-9 and J is TRBJ1-2; D unclear. Germline values: CDR1 SEHNR, CDR2 FQNEAQ (reference sequence). The CDR3 extends over 11 amino acids. V lost 2 bases to trimming and J lost 2 bases, with 0 bases between them. DNA for the CDR3: TGTGCCAGCAGCTTAAACTATGGCTACACCTTC. Protein sequence: CASSLNYGYTF.

Only a few counts were recorded for this clone. This rearrangement joins TRBV25-1 to TRBJ2-3, with 7 bases lining up with TRBD1. Germline trimming cut 4 bases from V and 0 bases from J; bases unmatched to any gene: 1. Per germline, CDR1 MGHDK and CDR2 SYGVNS. The length of the CDR3 is 14 residues. CDR3 DNA: TGTGCCAGCAGTGTGGACAGGAGCACAGATACGCAGTATTTT. It encodes CASSVDRSTDTQYF.

Only a few counts were recorded for this clone. The V and J genes are TRBV19 and TRBJ2-3; TRBD2 matches 12 bases. Germline-derived CDR1 and CDR2 are LNHDA and SQIVND (reference sequence). The trim removed 10 bases at V and 5 bases at J, leaving 4 bases unmatched. The CDR3 spans 13 residues. In nucleotides, the CDR3 is TGTGCCACCCAGACTAGCGGGGGAGATACGCAGTATTTT. It translates to CATQTSGGDTQYF.

The chain recombines TRBV30 with TRBJ2-3, with 8 bases lining up with TRBD2. Trimming took 0 bases from V and 2 from J; bases not matched to a gene: 7. The CDR3 loop spans 16 amino acids. Germline CDR1 and CDR2: GTSNPN and SVGIG (reference sequence). The CDR3 nucleotides read TGTGCCTGGAGTGTTAGGCGGGAGGCGAACACAGATACGCAGTATTTT. Amino acids: CAWSVRREANTDTQYF.

This clone showed up just a few times. This chain connects TRBV28 to TRBJ2-1; 8 bases are a match to TRBD1. The junction had 13 bases not matched to a gene; V was cut back by 7 bases and J by 8 bases. Looked up from germline, CDR1 is MDHEN and CDR2 is SYDVKM. The CDR3 has 15 residues. The DNA for the CDR3 is TGTGCCAGCACCTTCCCAGGACAGGGTAACTATGAGCAGTTCTTC. It encodes CASTFPGQGNYEQFF.

This clone was recorded a few times. CDR3: CASSLDWAKNTGELFF. CDR3 bases: TGTGCCAGCAGCTTAGATTGGGCTAAGAACACCGGGGAGCTGTTTTTT. The chain carries TRBV7-6 and TRBJ2-2; unclear D gene. V was clipped by 1 base and J by 1 base, with 10 bases between them. This CDR3 is built from 16 residues. Germline V gene sequence: CDR1 SGHVS, CDR2 FNYEAQ.

This clone has just a few counts. The chain joins TRBV11-3 to TRBJ2-1; no clear D gene. V lost 0 bases and J lost 7, with 4 bases in between. Germline V CDR1 and CDR2: SGHNT, YENEEA. This CDR3 contains 12 residues. CDR3 bases: TGTGCCAGCAGCTTAGACCGAAATGAGCAGTTCTTC. Protein sequence: CASSLDRNEQFF. The variable domain in full, with the rest retrieved from reference TRBV11-3 and TRBJ2-1, is EAGVVQSPRYKIIEKKQPVAFWCNPISGHNTLYWYLQNLGQGPELLIRYENEEAVDDSQLPKDRFSAERLKGVDSTLKIQPAELGDSAVYLCASSLDRNEQFFGPGTRLTVL.

This clone has just a few counts. The chain combines TRBV9 with TRBJ2-7; 9 bases line up with TRBD1. Per germline, CDR1 SGDLS and CDR2 YYNGEE. The CDR3 runs 16 residues. Germline trimming cut 2 bases from V and 3 bases from J; bases unmatched to any gene: 9. CDR3 nucleotide sequence: TGTGCCAGCAGCGTCACCGGACAGGGGCTCTTCTACGAGCAGTACTTC. Translating gives CASSVTGQGLFYEQYF.

This clone was recorded a few times. The V call is TRBV9, the J call TRBJ2-1; perhaps D is TRBD1 or TRBD2 (5 bases each). The CDR3 runs to 15 residues. V was shortened by 3 bases and J by 5 bases, with 15 bases between the two germline ends. Germline CDR1 reads SGDLS; CDR2 reads YYNGEE. The CDR3 region is CASSAYPGLDNEQFF. CDR3 nucleotide sequence: TGTGCCAGCAGCGCCTACCCGGGGCTCGACAATGAGCAGTTCTTC.

This clone was seen repeatedly, ten times or more. This sequence joins TRBV10-3 and TRBJ2-2; D gene ambiguous. CDR1 is ENHRY, CDR2 SYGVKD, per germline. The ends were cut back, 3 bases at V and 3 bases at J, with 11 bases in the middle. The CDR3 extends over 15 amino acids. CDR3 region: CAISEPGQYTGELFF. CDR3 bases: TGTGCCATCAGTGAACCCGGCCAGTACACCGGGGAGCTGTTTTTT.

The chain's CDR3 is CASRLRKSPGQAGYYGYTF. The CDR3 DNA is TGTGCAAGTCGCCTCCGAAAATCTCCGGGACAGGCGGGGTACTATGGCTACACCTTC. V and J are TRBV12-2 and TRBJ1-2; TRBD1 is taken as the D call from the table, unchecked against the DNA. TRBV12-2 is a pseudogene. This CDR3 spans 19 amino acids.

This clone was recorded a few times. The V and J genes are TRBV4-1 and TRBJ2-7, with 12 bases aligning to TRBD2. The CDR3 covers 15 residues. With 6 bases clipped from V and 7 bases from J, the junction kept 10 bases outside the gene matches. Per the germline V gene, CDR1 is MGHRA and CDR2 is YSYEKL. The CDR3 reads CASRSLTSGRWEQYF. CDR3 in DNA: TGCGCCAGCAGATCGTTGACTAGCGGGAGATGGGAGCAGTACTTC.

This clone was found a few times. The chain combines TRBV2 with TRBJ2-5; D not certain. This CDR3 has 12 residues. Trimming pared 1 base from V and 4 bases from J, leaving 4 bases between. Germline V lookup: CDR1 SNHLY, CDR2 FYNNEI. In DNA, the CDR3 is TGTGCCAGCAGTGAAGAGGGAGAGACCCAGTACTTC. Its translation: CASSEEGETQYF.

The chain carries TRBV6-5 and TRBJ2-7; 9 bases agree with TRBD1. CDR1 and CDR2 from the germline V gene are MNHEY and SVGAGI. This CDR3 has 14 amino acids. Trimming removed 6 bases from V and 4 bases from J; junction bases left unmatched: 7. The CDR3 is CASRAGTGTYEQYF. CDR3 nucleotide sequence: TGTGCCAGCAGAGCTGGGACAGGGACATACGAGCAGTACTTC.

This clone came up a few times. This rearrangement joins TRBV28 to TRBJ2-7; D unclear. This CDR3 has 13 amino acids. V lost 5 bases to trimming and J lost 9 bases, with 17 bases between them. Germline V gives CDR1 MDHEN, CDR2 SYDVKM. CDR3: CASSRTPGWWQYV. The CDR3, as DNA: TGTGCCAGCAGTCGGACCCCCGGGTGGTGGCAGTACGTC.

This clone was counted between two and nine times. This chain joins TRBV7-2 and TRBJ2-7, with D hard to call. The ends were cut back, 1 base at V and 6 bases at J, with 10 bases in the middle. The germline V gene encodes CDR1 SGHTA and CDR2 FQGNSA. The CDR3 is 13 amino acids. CDR3 nucleotide sequence: TGTGCCAGCAGCTTAGAAGGCCTGGCCGAGCAGTACGTC. Amino acids: CASSLEGLAEQYV.

This clone has just a few counts. V gene TRBV5-1 combines with J gene TRBJ1-2; D possibly corresponds to TRBD1 (6 bases). From germline, CDR1 is SGHRS and CDR2 YFSETQ. This CDR3 is 13 amino acids long. The V and J ends lost 1 base and 4 bases respectively, with 8 bases between them. The CDR3 loop reads CASSLSDSYGYTF. CDR3 nucleotides: TGCGCCAGCAGCTTGTCGGACAGCTATGGCTACACCTTC.

This clone showed up just a few times. This sample includes further DNA sequences coding for the same CDR3. The chain joins TRBV18 to TRBJ2-7; D gene ambiguous. The germline CDR1 and CDR2 sequences are KGHSH and LQKENI. With 3 bases removed from V and 4 bases from J, the gap between germline ends came to 4 bases. The length of the CDR3 is 11 residues. The CDR3 spells CASSPGYEQYF. CDR3 bases: TGTGCCAGCTCACCGGGATACGAGCAGTACTTC. The full variable domain, rest sourced from reference TRBV18 and TRBJ2-7, is NAGVMQNPRHLVRRRGQEARLRCSPMKGHSHVYWYRQLPEEGLKFMVYLQKENIIDESGMPKERFSAEFPKEGPSILRIQQVVRGDSAAYFCASSPGYEQYFGPGTRLTVT.

This clone has a handful of counts. V gene TRBV6-4 combines with J gene TRBJ2-3; D possibly corresponds to TRBD2 (5 bases). Trimming shortened V by 6 bases and J by 5 bases, and 18 bases separated the two germline ends. Germline CDR1 is MRHNA and CDR2 is SNTAGT. The CDR3 totals 15 residues. In DNA, the CDR3 is TGTGCCAGCAGCGAGGGCCGGGGAGCCGGAGATACGCAGTATTTT. This codes for CASSEGRGAGDTQYF.

This clone was found a few times. The chain is built from TRBV7-2 and TRBJ2-1; D may be TRBD1 or TRBD2 (5 bases each). V was cut by 5 bases and J by 4 bases, with 15 bases left in between. The length of the CDR3 is 15 residues. Germline CDR1 SGHTA, CDR2 FQGNSA. CDR3 amino acids: CASSRGARAYNEQFF. As DNA, the CDR3 is TGTGCCAGCAGCCGAGGGGCCAGGGCGTACAATGAGCAGTTCTTC.

This clone has just a few counts. Other DNA sequences in the sample encode the same CDR3. The V gene is TRBV10-3, the J gene TRBJ2-3, with D uncertain. The CDR3 covers 12 residues. The V gene's germline CDR1 is ENHRY and CDR2 SYGVKD. Trimming left V 8 bases short and J 0 bases short, with 6 bases between. The CDR3 is CAIGTSTDTQYF. CDR3 nucleotide sequence: TGTGCCATCGGTACCAGCACAGATACGCAGTATTTT.

This sequence joins TRBV4-3 and TRBJ2-6; 7 bases are a match to TRBD2. The V and J ends lost 3 bases and 4 bases, in that order; junction bases with no gene match: 9. The CDR3 is 17 amino acids. Germline V gene data show CDR1 as LGHNA and CDR2 as YSLEER. In nucleotides, the CDR3 is TGCGCCAGCAGCCAGGGACTACAGTCTTCCGGGGCCAACGTCCTGACTTTC. Encoded protein: CASSQGLQSSGANVLTF.

The CDR3 DNA sequence: TGCGCCAGCAGCCAAGATCGAGGAGGAGACAATGAGCAGTTCTTC. Translating gives CASSQDRGGDNEQFF. The V call is TRBV4-3, the J call TRBJ2-1; tentatively, D is TRBD2 (5 bases). Germline CDR1 LGHNA, CDR2 YSLEER. V was shortened by 0 bases and J by 5 bases, with 11 bases between the two germline ends. This CDR3 region has 15 residues.